Listed below are T cell receptor beta chains from one sample, sequenced in a study of cytomegalovirus exposure and HLA in healthy donors. Method: immunoSEQ multiplex PCR; TCRdb's copy keeps in-frame clones and lacks some. Among some 150,000 clones listed, 85% to 90% were seen once. The source material was PBMCs. These receptors all come from a man aged 18 to 29 in good health and CMV-seronegative. Each CDR3 is given with its conserved first and last residue. Each record gives: D gene, V gene, J gene, CDR3 protein, CDR3 DNA. D genes are given only for firm matches.

TRBD2	TRBV7-8	TRBJ2-7	CASSGTSGYEQYF	TGTGCCAGCAGCGGTACTAGCGGCTACGAGCAGTACTTC
-	TRBV28	TRBJ2-5	CASRRLLGGAETQYF	TGTGCCAGTAGAAGACTCCTGGGGGGGGCTGAGACCCAGTACTTC
TRBD1	TRBV7-9	TRBJ1-5	CASSPGTGGNQPQHF	TGTGCCAGCAGCCCCGGGACAGGGGGGAATCAGCCCCAGCATTTT
TRBD1	TRBV5-6	TRBJ2-7	CASSPQGAWGEQYF	TGTGCCAGCAGCCCGCAGGGGGCTTGGGGAGAGCAGTACTTC
TRBD2	TRBV27	TRBJ2-5	CASSLSLAGRETQYF	TGTGCCAGCAGTTTATCGCTAGCGGGGCGAGAGACCCAGTACTTC
TRBD2	TRBV5-4	TRBJ2-7	CASSLTSARSYEQYF	TGTGCCAGCAGCCTGACTAGCGCGAGATCCTACGAGCAGTACTTC
TRBD1	TRBV18	TRBJ2-1	CASSLDRGENEQFF	TGTGCCAGCTCACTCGACAGGGGCGAAAATGAGCAGTTCTTC
-	TRBV28	TRBJ1-2	CASSPSYGYTF	TGTGCCAGCAGTCCCTCGTATGGCTACACCTTC
TRBD2	TRBV27	TRBJ2-5	CASSPEGTSGGTPWTQYF	TGTGCCAGCAGCCCCGAAGGGACTAGCGGGGGTACCCCATGGACCCAGTACTTC
-	TRBV28	TRBJ1-1	CASSPGGVPLTEAFF	TGTGCCAGCAGCCCCGGGGGGGTCCCCCTAACTGAAGCTTTCTTT
TRBD2	TRBV7-9	TRBJ2-7	CASSLGGLAGEQYF	TGTGCCAGCAGCTTAGGGGGACTAGCCGGCGAGCAGTACTTC
-	TRBV29-1	TRBJ1-1	CSVDRRGSHMNTEAFF	TGCAGCGTTGATCGAAGGGGGTCTCACATGAACACTGAAGCTTTCTTT